This T cell receptor (beta chain) derives from a study of immune cell composition in non-small cell lung cancer. Overall study findings and caveats: Squamous lung tumours showed higher top 10 clone scores and clonality than adenocarcinomas.

This CDR3 is built from 14 residues. V lost 8 bases and J lost 4, with 15 bases in between. Germline V gene lookup returns CDR1 MNHEY and CDR2 SVGAGI. Frozen unsorted single-cell suspensions supplied the genomic DNA. To note about this clone: Its antigen is not known.

Only in-frame clones appear in the TCRdb table, and some are missing; sequencing was by immunoSEQ multiplex PCR. The data hold 15,000 or so clones, with roughly 69% observed a single time. The TCR comes from a human donor with non-small cell lung cancer. The J gene is TRBJ1-3, the V gene TRBV6-5; D not resolved. Material: lung tumor tissue. CDR3 residues: CASAERAGGNTIYF. CDR3 nucleotides: TGTGCCAGCGCTGAGAGGGCGGGGGGAAACACCATATATTTT.